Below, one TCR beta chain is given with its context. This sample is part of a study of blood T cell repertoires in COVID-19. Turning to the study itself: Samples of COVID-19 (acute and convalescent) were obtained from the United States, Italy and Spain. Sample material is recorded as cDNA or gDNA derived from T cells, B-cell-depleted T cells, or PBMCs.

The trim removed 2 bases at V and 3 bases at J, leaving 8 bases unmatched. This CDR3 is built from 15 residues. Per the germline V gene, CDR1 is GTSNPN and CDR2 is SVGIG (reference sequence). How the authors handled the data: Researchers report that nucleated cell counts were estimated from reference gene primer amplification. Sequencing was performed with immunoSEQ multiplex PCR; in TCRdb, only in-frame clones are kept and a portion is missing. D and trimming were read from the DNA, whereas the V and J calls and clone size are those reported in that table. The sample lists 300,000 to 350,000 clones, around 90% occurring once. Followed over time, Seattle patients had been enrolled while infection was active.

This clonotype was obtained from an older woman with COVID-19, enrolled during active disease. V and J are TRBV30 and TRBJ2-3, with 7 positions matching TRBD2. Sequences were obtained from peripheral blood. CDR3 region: CAWSLGAGETDTQYF. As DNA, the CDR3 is TGTGCCTGGAGTCTGGGCGCGGGGGAAACAGATACGCAGTATTTT.